The rows below give T cell receptor beta chains drawn from one sample of a study of T cell repertoires in cytomegalovirus infection. TCRdb redid the calling of the reads with MiXCR, one entry per CDR3 protein. The table includes around 260,000 distinct CDR3 sequences, around 25% detected once. Material for sequencing was PBMCs. The receptors shown here come from a human donor in good health (CMV status not recorded). Some clones in this sample may be carry-over from other donors' samples. The CDR3 runs from the conserved cysteine through the conserved F or W. Each record gives: D gene, J gene, V gene, clone size, CDR3 DNA, CDR3 protein. D genes are given only for firm matches. Only some rows state a clone size, as once, few, many or a class for expanded clones.

D: -; J: TRBJ1-1; V: TRBV6-1; size: -; DNA: TGTGCCAGCAGACTGGATTGGGGTATTCACACTGAAGCTTTCTTT; CDR3: CASRLDWGIHTEAFF
D: -; J: TRBJ2-3; V: TRBV7-2; size: many; DNA: TGTGCCAGCAGCTTAGCAGCGCTAGCGACAGATACGCAGTATTTT; CDR3: CASSLAALATDTQYF
D: TRBD2; J: TRBJ2-1; V: TRBV7-8; size: many; DNA: TGTGCCAGCAGCTTAGCTCCTAGCGGGAGTATCTACAATGAGCAGTTCTTC; CDR3: CASSLAPSGSIYNEQFF
D: -; J: TRBJ1-1; V: TRBV7-2; size: few; DNA: TGTGCCAGCAGCTTAGACGCGGGGAACACTGAAGCTTTCTTT; CDR3: CASSLDAGNTEAFF
D: TRBD1; J: TRBJ1-5; V: TRBV12-3/TRBV12-4; size: many; DNA: TGTGCCAGCAGAGGACAGGTCAATCAGCCCCAGCATTTT; CDR3: CASRGQVNQPQHF
D: TRBD1; J: TRBJ1-2; V: TRBV29-1; size: -; DNA: TGCAGCGTTGAAGGGGGGACAGATACCTATGGCTACACCTTC; CDR3: CSVEGGTDTYGYTF
D: -; J: TRBJ1-5; V: TRBV23-1; size: few; DNA: TGCGCCAGCAGTCAAGGGGGGGGCACGAATCAGCCCCAGCATTTT; CDR3: CASSQGGGTNQPQHF
D: -; J: TRBJ2-3; V: TRBV10-3; size: -; DNA: TGTGCCATCAGTGACCCGACGCTAAGCACAGATACGCAGTATTTT; CDR3: CAISDPTLSTDTQYF
D: TRBD2; J: TRBJ2-7; V: TRBV7-2; size: few; DNA: TGTGCCAGCAGCTTTTCGGCTAGCGGGAAGAGCTCCTACGAGCAGTACTTC; CDR3: CASSFSASGKSSYEQYF
D: -; J: TRBJ2-1; V: TRBV19; size: -; DNA: TGTGCCAGTAGTCCCAGTCGCGGGCGATACTACAATGAGCAGTTCTTC; CDR3: CASSPSRGRYYNEQFF
D: TRBD1; J: TRBJ1-1; V: TRBV20-1; size: -; DNA: TGCAGTGCTAGAGATTGGACAGGGTTGAACACTGAAGCTTTCTTT; CDR3: CSARDWTGLNTEAFF
D: -; J: TRBJ2-1; V: TRBV11-2; size: -; DNA: TGTGCCAGCAGCTTAGCTCTGCAGAAATACAATGAGCAGTTCTTC; CDR3: CASSLALQKYNEQFF
D: -; J: TRBJ1-2; V: TRBV7-2; size: many; DNA: TGTGCCAGCAGCTCCCGGGGGGCAGACTATGGCTACACCTTC; CDR3: CASSSRGADYGYTF
D: -; J: TRBJ1-1; V: TRBV11-2; size: many; DNA: TGTGCCAGCAGCTTATCGTTCGGGAACACTGAAGCTTTCTTT; CDR3: CASSLSFGNTEAFF
D: -; J: TRBJ2-1; V: TRBV7-2; size: few; DNA: TGTGCCAGCAGCCGCCCAGGGCCCTACAATGAGCAGTTCTTC; CDR3: CASSRPGPYNEQFF
D: TRBD2; J: TRBJ2-1; V: TRBV6-2/TRBV6-3; size: many; DNA: TGTGCCGTCGGGCGAGCGGGAGGAATGAATGAGCAGTTCTTC; CDR3: CAVGRAGGMNEQFF
D: -; J: TRBJ2-7; V: TRBV3-1; size: -; DNA: TGTGCCAGCAGCCAAGCTAGGGGGTCCCACGAGCAGTACTTC; CDR3: CASSQARGSHEQYF
D: -; J: TRBJ2-7; V: TRBV20-1; size: few; DNA: TGCAGTGCTAGATTTGCGAACGAGCAGTACTTC; CDR3: CSARFANEQYF
D: -; J: TRBJ1-4; V: TRBV5-1; size: few; DNA: TGCGCCAGCAGCTTGGGAGGACAGAAAACAACTAATGAAAAACTGTTTTTT; CDR3: CASSLGGQKTTNEKLFF
D: -; J: TRBJ2-5; V: TRBV5-1; size: few; DNA: TGCGCCAGCAGCTTCGGGGGCGGGACAGAAGAGACCCAGTACTTC; CDR3: CASSFGGGTEETQYF
D: -; J: TRBJ2-2; V: TRBV6-2/TRBV6-3; size: -; DNA: TGTGCCACCGTCATTCGACAAGGAGGGATGAACACCGGGGAGCTGTTTTTT; CDR3: CATVIRQGGMNTGELFF
D: -; J: TRBJ2-6; V: TRBV27; size: few; DNA: TGTGCCAGCAGTCCGGACAAGGCAACCTCTGGGGCCAACGTCCTGACTTTC; CDR3: CASSPDKATSGANVLTF
D: -; J: TRBJ1-4; V: TRBV7-2; size: many; DNA: TGTGCCAGCAGCTTAGCGGGGAACCCGCGGGAAAAACTGTTTTTT; CDR3: CASSLAGNPREKLFF
D: -; J: TRBJ2-3; V: TRBV7-3; size: many; DNA: TGTGCCAGCAGCTTAAACAGGGACTACCACTTGGACACAGATACGCAGTATTTT; CDR3: CASSLNRDYHLDTDTQYF
D: -; J: TRBJ2-3; V: TRBV7-4; size: -; DNA: TGTGCCAGCAGCCATGGGATAGAGGGAACAGATACGCAGTATTTT; CDR3: CASSHGIEGTDTQYF
D: TRBD2; J: TRBJ2-2; V: TRBV4-1; size: many; DNA: TGCGCCAGCAGCCAAGGCCCTGCGGGAGGGCCGATCGGGGAGCTGTTTTTT; CDR3: CASSQGPAGGPIGELFF
D: TRBD2; J: TRBJ2-1; V: TRBV11-2; size: few; DNA: TGTGCCAGCAGCTTAGATCAATCGGGACTATCAATTCATGAGCAGTTCTTC; CDR3: CASSLDQSGLSIHEQFF